These 29 T cell receptor beta chains share one sample of origin, sequenced in a study of identical twins. TCRdb itself ran the 5' RACE reads through MiXCR, one entry per CDR3 protein. The data contain fewer than 800,000 distinct CDR3 sequences, around 7.4% of them singletons. In addition, the sample was reused for a study of yellow fever vaccine responses in identical twins.

The material sequenced was PBMCs. The receptor source for this set is a woman between 18 and 29 years old in good health.

The rearrangement uses TRBV24-1 and TRBJ2-3; tentatively, D is TRBD1 or TRBD2 (5 bases each). Trimming pared 4 bases from V and 0 bases from J, leaving 10 bases between. The CDR3 has 15 amino acids. Per germline, CDR1 KGHDR and CDR2 SFDVKD. The CDR3 spells CATSEPRDSTDTQYF. DNA for the CDR3: TGTGCCACCAGTGAACCCCGGGACAGCACAGATACGCAGTATTTT.

This clonotype showed up just a few times. The V and J genes are TRBV4-1 and TRBJ2-3; either TRBD1 or TRBD2 may fit D (5 bases each). The germline V and J ends were trimmed by 1 base and 4 bases, with 15 bases remaining between them. CDR1 and CDR2 from the germline V gene are MGHRA and YSYEKL. The CDR3 has 16 amino acids. The CDR3 loop is CASSQAERGPPDTQYF. The CDR3 nucleotides are TGCGCCAGCAGCCAAGCTGAGAGGGGCCCTCCAGATACGCAGTATTTT.

The chain recombines TRBV28 with TRBJ2-6; 9 bases map to TRBD1. CDR3 length: 17 residues. J lost 3 bases, V lost 2 bases, and 5 bases had no gene match. The germline gives CDR1 MDHEN, CDR2 SYDVKM. CDR3 sequence (DNA): TGTGCCAGCAGTTTAGACAGGGGGTCGTTTGGGGCCAACGTCCTGACTTTC. Its translation is CASSLDRGSFGANVLTF.

The rearrangement uses TRBV7-6 and TRBJ1-1, with D hard to call. Germline values: CDR1 SGHVS, CDR2 FNYEAQ. The CDR3 contains 15 residues. V dropped 5 bases and J dropped 0 bases, with 13 bases sitting between them. The CDR3 loop reads CASSTLEGMNTEAFF. CDR3 in DNA: TGTGCCAGCAGCACCCTAGAAGGGATGAACACTGAAGCTTTCTTT.

This clonotype was observed a few times. The chain recombines TRBV28 with TRBJ2-7; 9 bases are a match to TRBD2. Losses at the gene ends were 5 bases for V and 3 bases for J; bases not matched to a gene: 8. Germline CDR1 MDHEN, CDR2 SYDVKM. The CDR3 spans 15 residues. Here the CDR3 DNA reads TGTGCCAGCAGTCCTCTAGCGGGGAGCCTCTACGAGCAGTACTTC. Encoded protein: CASSPLAGSLYEQYF.

This clonotype showed up many times. The chain uses TRBV25-1 and TRBJ2-3; D gene uncertain. The CDR3 length is 14 residues. The germline V gene has CDR1 MGHDK and CDR2 SYGVNS. V lost 0 bases, J lost 4 bases, and 8 bases lay in between. CDR3 sequence: CASSEYSPSDTQYF. The CDR3 DNA reads as TGTGCCAGCAGTGAATATTCCCCGTCAGATACGCAGTATTTT. Full variable domain (outside the CDR3, taken from reference TRBV25-1 and TRBJ2-3): EADIYQTPRYLVIGTGKKITLECSQTMGHDKMYWYQQDPGMELHLIHYSYGVNSTEKGDLSSESTVSRIRTEHFPLTLESARPSHTSQYLCASSEYSPSDTQYFGPGTRLTVL.

This clonotype was counted ten times or more. The chain has TRBV7-2 and TRBJ2-1; TRBD2 aligns across 8 bases. This CDR3 comprises 15 residues. Germline V lookup: CDR1 SGHTA, CDR2 FQGNSA. With 0 bases clipped from V and 7 bases from J, the junction kept 5 bases outside the gene matches. The CDR3 here is CASSLAPGGINEQFF. DNA of the CDR3: TGTGCCAGCAGCTTAGCACCGGGAGGGATAAATGAGCAGTTCTTC.

This clonotype was picked up a small number of times. This chain uses TRBV7-9 with TRBJ1-2; no clear D gene. The CDR3 covers 15 residues. The V end was cut by 5 bases, the J end by 5 bases, with 18 bases between. Germline CDR1 reads SEHNR; CDR2 reads FQNEAQ (reference sequence). The CDR3 here is CASSPRYNMGYGYTF. CDR3 sequence (DNA): TGTGCCAGCAGCCCGCGGTACAATATGGGTTATGGCTACACCTTC.

The chain carries TRBV5-1 and TRBJ2-1, with D possibly being TRBD1 (5 bases). Germline CDR1 SGHRS, CDR2 YFSETQ. CDR3 length: 15 residues. V lost 0 bases to trimming and J lost 5 bases, with 12 bases between them. The CDR3: CASSLGGAYDNEQFF. CDR3 in DNA: TGCGCCAGCAGCTTGGGTGGGGCATACGACAATGAGCAGTTCTTC.

The table lists this clonotype with a few counts. V is TRBV13 and J is TRBJ2-1, with D tentatively TRBD1 (6 bases). The CDR3 sequence is 16 residues long. The V and J ends lost 3 bases and 2 bases respectively, with 14 bases between them. The germline CDR1 and CDR2 sequences are PRHDT and FYEKMQ (reference sequence). In DNA, the CDR3 is TGTGCCAGCAGCTTCTTCCCCGGGACAACCTACAATGAGCAGTTCTTC. Its translation: CASSFFPGTTYNEQFF.

This clonotype was seen only a few times. The chain couples TRBV4-1 to TRBJ2-2, with no clear D. CDR3 length equals 14 residues. V lost 0 bases and J 4 bases, leaving 6 bases between the germline ends. Per germline, CDR1 MGHRA and CDR2 YSYEKL. The CDR3 spells CASSQEPSTGELFF. CDR3 bases: TGCGCCAGCAGCCAAGAGCCCTCCACCGGGGAGCTGTTTTTT.

The chain has TRBV2 and TRBJ2-3; D tentatively fits TRBD1 or TRBD2 (6 bases each). Trimming removed 3 bases from V and 0 bases from J, with 10 bases in between. Germline CDR1 reads SNHLY; CDR2 reads FYNNEI. The CDR3 runs 15 residues. The CDR3 is CASSDGGLSTDTQYF. The CDR3 coding sequence is TGTGCCAGCAGTGATGGGGGGCTAAGCACAGATACGCAGTATTTT.

Only a few counts were recorded for this clonotype. This chain uses TRBV12-5 with TRBJ2-1; 7 nucleotides line up with TRBD1. CDR3 length: 15 residues. V was pared by 6 bases and J by 0 bases, with 5 bases of the junction left unmatched. Germline-derived CDR1 and CDR2 are LGHNT and FRNRAP. The CDR3 sequence is CASGEGQASYNEQFF. The CDR3 DNA follows: TGTGCTAGTGGCGAAGGACAGGCCTCCTACAATGAGCAGTTCTTC.

This clonotype was recorded at least ten times. The V gene is TRBV27, the J gene TRBJ1-2; a weak D match, TRBD1 (6 bases). V lost 5 bases, J lost 2 bases, and 15 bases lay in between. This CDR3 comprises 15 residues. Germline V gene sequence: CDR1 MNHEY, CDR2 SMNVEV (reference sequence). CDR3 region: CASSPKLTGNYGYTF. As DNA, the CDR3 is TGTGCCAGCAGTCCCAAACTCACAGGGAACTATGGCTACACCTTC.

This clonotype was detected only a few times. V and J are TRBV7-9 and TRBJ1-1; possibly TRBD1 for D (5 bases). With 1 base removed from V and 10 bases from J, the gap between germline ends came to 10 bases. Germline V gene lookup returns CDR1 SEHNR and CDR2 FQNEAQ (reference sequence). This CDR3 comprises 12 residues. The CDR3 DNA follows: TGTGCCAGCAGCTTAGACGACAGCGCAGCTTTCTTT. It translates to CASSLDDSAAFF.

In its sample, this clonotype was seen many times. This rearrangement joins TRBV4-1 to TRBJ1-2; weak D call: TRBD1 (6 bases). The CDR3 consists of 15 residues. Trimming removed 0 bases at V and 5 bases at J, with 13 bases between. From germline, CDR1 is MGHRA and CDR2 YSYEKL. Here the CDR3 reads CASSQEGQGLYGYTF. CDR3 coding DNA: TGCGCCAGCAGCCAAGAAGGGCAGGGGCTGTATGGCTACACCTTC.

In DNA form, the CDR3 reads TGTGCCAGCACCTCCCCGGGGGACAAATATGGCTACACCTTC. Protein sequence: CASTSPGDKYGYTF. The chain recombines TRBV27 with TRBJ1-2, with D possibly being TRBD1 (6 bases). Germline V gives CDR1 MNHEY, CDR2 SMNVEV (reference sequence). Trimming took 7 bases from V and 5 from J, leaving 17 bases between them. The length of the CDR3 is 14 residues.

The sample holds a few counts of this clonotype. The chain couples TRBV24-1 to TRBJ1-2; tentatively, D is TRBD1 (5 bases). V was pared by 4 bases and J by 2 bases, with 13 bases between. CDR3 length equals 15 residues. Germline CDR1 and CDR2: KGHDR and SFDVKD. CDR3 region: CATSDPDTSNYGYTF. CDR3 bases: TGTGCCACCAGTGACCCGGACACGTCCAACTATGGCTACACCTTC.

This sequence joins TRBV20-1 and TRBJ2-1, with TRBD2 matching 12 bases. Germline trimming cut 0 bases from V and 7 bases from J; bases unmatched to any gene: 10. This CDR3 has 17 amino acids. CDR1 DFQATT and CDR2 SNEGSKA come from the germline V gene (reference sequence). CDR3 loop: CSARDGILAGGRNEQFF. The CDR3 DNA reads TGCAGTGCTAGAGATGGTATACTAGCGGGAGGTCGAAATGAGCAGTTCTTC.

The table lists this clonotype with a few counts. The CDR3 protein is CASSIGISGANVLTF. CDR3 sequence (DNA): TGTGCCAGCAGTATTGGGATTTCTGGGGCCAACGTCCTGACTTTC. This rearrangement joins TRBV27 to TRBJ2-6; D is ambiguous. The germline V gene has CDR1 MNHEY and CDR2 SMNVEV (reference sequence). Deletions cut 5 bases from V and 1 base from J, with 9 bases between. This CDR3 comprises 15 residues.

This sequence joins TRBV9 and TRBJ2-2; 8 bases match TRBD1. The germline V gene has CDR1 SGDLS and CDR2 YYNGEE. The CDR3 contains 18 residues. J was trimmed by 0 bases and V by 4 bases; bases with no gene match: 11. The CDR3 DNA follows: TGTGCCAGCAGCCTTCGGGACAGGCTCTATACGAACACCGGGGAGCTGTTTTTT. It is translated as CASSLRDRLYTNTGELFF.

V usage is TRBV27 and J usage is TRBJ2-3; D call uncertain. CDR3 length: 15 residues. The germline V gene encodes CDR1 MNHEY and CDR2 SMNVEV (reference sequence). V gave up 2 bases and J gave up 3 bases, with 12 bases separating them. CDR3 coding DNA: TGTGCCAGCAGTTTAATTTACGTCGGTACAGATACGCAGTATTTT. This translates into CASSLIYVGTDTQYF.

This clonotype appeared a few times. The chain recombines TRBV19 with TRBJ2-7; perhaps TRBD2 as D (6 bases). V lost 8 bases and J 4 bases, leaving 21 bases between the germline ends. The CDR3 sequence is 15 residues long. The germline V gene has CDR1 LNHDA and CDR2 SQIVND (reference sequence). The chain's CDR3 is CASRASAEDGYEQYF. The CDR3, as DNA: TGTGCCAGTCGGGCTAGCGCCGAAGATGGGTACGAGCAGTACTTC.

This clonotype has only a few counts. This rearrangement joins TRBV12-3 or TRBV12-4 to TRBJ2-3, with D maybe TRBD2 (5 bases). There are 16 residues in the CDR3. V lost 1 base, J lost 0 bases, and 11 bases lay in between. The CDR3 region has the DNA TGTGCCAGCAGTTTAGGGACTCTGGGTAGCACAGATACGCAGTATTTT. Its protein product is CASSLGTLGSTDTQYF.

The table lists this clonotype with many counts. This chain links TRBV29-1 with TRBJ2-4; no reliable D call. CDR3 length: 15 amino acids. Trimming left V 0 bases short and J 4 bases short, with 13 bases between. Germline V CDR1 and CDR2: SQVTM, ANQGSEA. The CDR3, as DNA: TGCAGCGTTGAAGATCGGAACCCCGGGAAAAACATTCAGTACTTC. Amino acid sequence: CSVEDRNPGKNIQYF.

This sequence joins TRBV12-5 and TRBJ2-1; perhaps TRBD2 as D (6 bases). Germline V gene lookup returns CDR1 LGHNT and CDR2 FRNRAP. The CDR3 runs to 16 residues. V was pared by 0 bases and J by 6 bases, with 15 bases between. CDR3 sequence reads: CASGLVLASEANEQFF. The CDR3 coding sequence is TGTGCTAGTGGTTTGGTACTGGCTAGCGAAGCCAATGAGCAGTTCTTC.

The rearrangement uses TRBV28 and TRBJ2-5; 7 bases map to TRBD2. With 7 bases clipped from V and 7 bases from J, the junction kept 9 bases outside the gene matches. The CDR3 loop spans 13 amino acids. CDR1 MDHEN and CDR2 SYDVKM come from the germline V gene. The CDR3 protein is CASKEGGPGTQYF. The CDR3 nucleotides read TGTGCCAGCAAAGAGGGAGGGCCGGGGACCCAGTACTTC. The full variable domain, with the rest looked up from reference TRBV28 and TRBJ2-5, is DVKVTQSSRYLVKRTGEKVFLECVQDMDHENMFWYRQDPGLGLRLIYFSYDVKMKEKGDIPEGYSVSREKKERFSLILESASTNQTSMYLCASKEGGPGTQYFGPGTRLLVL.

This clonotype was counted ten times or more. V gene TRBV3-1 combines with J gene TRBJ2-1; TRBD2 agrees at 12 bases. Germline V lookup: CDR1 LGHDT, CDR2 YNNKEL (reference sequence). The CDR3 extends over 18 amino acids. V was pared by 0 bases and J by 8 bases, with 11 bases of the junction left unmatched. In DNA form, the CDR3 reads TGTGCCAGCAGCCAAGACGTTTGGACTAGCGGGACACTCGATGAGCAGTTCTTC. Translation gives CASSQDVWTSGTLDEQFF.

This clonotype was counted many times. The chain combines TRBV10-3 with TRBJ2-7; 11 bases agree with TRBD2. The V gene end was trimmed by 0 bases and the J gene end by 5 bases; junction bases not matched to a gene: 0. The CDR3 totals 14 residues. The germline V gene has CDR1 ENHRY and CDR2 SYGVKD. This CDR3 reads CAISESGLADEQYV. The DNA of the CDR3 is TGTGCCATCAGTGAGTCGGGACTAGCGGACGAGCAGTACGTC.